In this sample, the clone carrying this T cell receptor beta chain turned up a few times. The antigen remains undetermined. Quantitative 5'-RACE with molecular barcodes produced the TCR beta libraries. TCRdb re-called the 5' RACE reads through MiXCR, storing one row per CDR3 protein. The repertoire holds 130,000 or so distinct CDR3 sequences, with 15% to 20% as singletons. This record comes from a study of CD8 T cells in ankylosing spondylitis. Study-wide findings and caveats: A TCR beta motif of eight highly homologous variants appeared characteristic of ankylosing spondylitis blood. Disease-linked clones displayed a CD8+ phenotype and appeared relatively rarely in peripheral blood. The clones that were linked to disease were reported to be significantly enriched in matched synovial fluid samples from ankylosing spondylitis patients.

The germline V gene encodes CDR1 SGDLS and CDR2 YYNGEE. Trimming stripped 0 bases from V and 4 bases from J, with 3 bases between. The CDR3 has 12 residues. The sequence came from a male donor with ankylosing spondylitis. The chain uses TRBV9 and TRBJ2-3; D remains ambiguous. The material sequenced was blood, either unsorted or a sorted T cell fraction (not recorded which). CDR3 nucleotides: TGTGCCAGCAGCGTAGCCGCAGATACGCAGTATTTT. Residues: CASSVAADTQYF.